The 27 T cell receptor beta chains below all came from one sample that was sequenced in a study of vaccination and CD4 T cells after COVID-19. No antigen has been identified for these receptors. Treatment: roughly ten-day PBMC culture with coronavirus spike peptide pools or control peptides (ViraFEST assay). Oncomine TCR Beta short-read sequencing was applied to DNA from cultured CD4+ T cells. A single record per CDR3 protein comes from TCRdb applying MiXCR to the PCR reads. The repertoire holds about 27,000 distinct CDR3 sequences, with approximately 60% as singletons. Material: CD4+ T cells from blood, cultured in vitro, obtained after SARS-CoV-2 vaccination. These receptors came from a human donor who received a COVID-19 vaccine.

This rearrangement joins TRBV6-5 to TRBJ2-2; TRBD2 matches at 12 bases. This CDR3 has 18 amino acids. Germline values: CDR1 MNHEY, CDR2 SVGAGI. Losses at the gene ends were 0 bases for V and 10 bases for J; bases not matched to a gene: 12. CDR3 nucleotides: TGTGCCAGCAGTTACTCTCCCCCCGCTAGCGGGGGGGATAAGGAGCTGTTTTTT. As protein: CASSYSPPASGGDKELFF.

The chain carries TRBV5-8 and TRBJ1-2, with TRBD1 identical over 7 bases. Germline V lookup: CDR1 SGHTS, CDR2 YDEGEE. After removal of 4 bases from V and 0 bases from J, the junction contained 9 bases not matched to a gene. The CDR3 contains 16 residues. CDR3 loop: CASSATWDSANYGYTF. Here the CDR3 DNA reads TGTGCCAGCAGCGCAACCTGGGACAGCGCTAACTATGGCTACACCTTC. Full variable domain (missing parts from reference TRBV5-8 and TRBJ1-2): EAGVTQSPTHLIKTRGQQATLRCSPISGHTSVYWYQQALGLGLQFLLWYDEGEERNRGNFPPRFSGRQFPNYSSELNVNALELEDSALYLCASSATWDSANYGYTFGSGTRLTVV.

J is TRBJ2-2 and V is TRBV2; the D gene is possibly TRBD2 (6 bases). The germline V gene has CDR1 SNHLY and CDR2 FYNNEI. The V end was cut by 2 bases, the J end by 1 base, with 8 bases between. The CDR3 is made up of 15 amino acids. CDR3 DNA sequence: TGTGCCAGCAGTGAATTGGGGGGGAACACCGGGGAGCTGTTTTTT. It yields the protein CASSELGGNTGELFF.

This chain uses TRBV21-1 with TRBJ1-5; the table's D gene call, TRBD1, was not cross checked with the DNA. TRBV21-1 is noted as a pseudogene. This CDR3 is built from 15 residues. The CDR3 sequence: CASSKVTGCNQPQHF. The CDR3, as DNA: TGTGCCAGCAGCAAAGTGACAGGGTGCAATCAGCCCCAGCATTTT.

The rearrangement joins TRBV19 to TRBJ1-2; 7 nucleotides line up with TRBD1. Germline V gene sequence: CDR1 LNHDA, CDR2 SQIVND (reference sequence). The V gene end was trimmed by 8 bases and the J gene end by 4 bases; junction bases not matched to a gene: 10. This CDR3 region has 14 residues. The CDR3 nucleotides are TGTGCCAGTGGGACAGTTCCAGTGACCTATGGCTACACCTTC. Protein sequence: CASGTVPVTYGYTF.

This clonotype was observed a few times. The rearrangement uses TRBV6-1 and TRBJ2-7; the D gene is possibly TRBD2 (6 bases). The CDR3 loop spans 16 amino acids. Germline loops: CDR1 MNHNS, CDR2 SASEGT. V lost 1 base, J lost 2 bases, and 15 bases lay in between. CDR3: CASSEGPGLGTYEQYF. The CDR3 nucleotides read TGTGCCAGCAGTGAAGGACCGGGACTGGGGACCTACGAGCAGTACTTC.

This sequence joins TRBV12-5 and TRBJ2-3; D is possibly TRBD2 (5 bases). Germline V gives CDR1 LGHNT, CDR2 FRNRAP. CDR3 length equals 16 residues. The germline V and J ends were trimmed by 1 base and 2 bases, with 13 bases remaining between them. The CDR3 spells CASGLDPGIVTDTQYF. The CDR3 DNA reads as TGTGCTAGTGGTTTGGACCCGGGGATCGTCACAGATACGCAGTATTTT.

CDR3 nucleotide sequence: TGTGCCAGCAGCAACGGACAGGGCTACGAGCAGTACTTC. It is translated as CASSNGQGYEQYF. The J gene is TRBJ2-7, the V gene TRBV2; 8 bases are shared with TRBD1. This CDR3 contains 13 residues. Germline CDR1 reads SNHLY; CDR2 reads FYNNEI. Trimming cost V 6 bases and J 3 bases; bases outside gene matches: 4.

This clonotype was seen more than once but under ten times. The chain couples TRBV7-9 to TRBJ1-2; tentatively, D is TRBD1 (5 bases). The V end lost 6 bases, the J end lost 5 bases, and 7 bases lay between the germline ends. The length of the CDR3 is 11 residues. CDR1 is SEHNR and CDR2 is FQNEAQ in the germline V gene (reference sequence). For the CDR3, the DNA is TGTGCCAGCAGTACAGGATATGGCTACACCTTC. As protein: CASSTGYGYTF. The variable domain in full, completed from reference TRBV7-9 and TRBJ1-2, reads DTGVSQNPRHKITKRGQNVTFRCDPISEHNRLYWYRQTLGQGPEFLTYFQNEAQLEKSRLLSDRFSAERPKGSFSTLEIQRTEQGDSAMYLCASSTGYGYTFGSGTRLTVV.

This rearrangement joins TRBV20-1 to TRBJ2-1; D ambiguous. Per the germline V gene, CDR1 is DFQATT and CDR2 is SNEGSKA (reference sequence). V was cut by 0 bases and J by 0 bases, with 9 bases left in between. The CDR3 covers 15 residues. The CDR3 loop is CSARDVASSYNEQFF. In nucleotides, the CDR3 is TGCAGTGCTAGAGATGTTGCTAGCTCCTACAATGAGCAGTTCTTC.

This clonotype was counted only a few times. This chain links TRBV5-4 with TRBJ1-2; D gene unclear. The V gene's germline CDR1 is SGHNT and CDR2 YYREEE (reference sequence). V dropped 0 bases and J dropped 4 bases, with 7 bases sitting between them. The CDR3 runs 13 residues. The CDR3 here is CASSLGDSYGYTF. The CDR3 nucleotides are TGTGCCAGCAGCTTGGGGGATAGCTATGGCTACACCTTC.

The chain links TRBV5-1 to TRBJ2-1, with 7 bases that match TRBD1. Germline loops: CDR1 SGHRS, CDR2 YFSETQ. The CDR3 is 15 residues long. The V segment lost 0 bases and the J segment 4 bases; nucleotides outside the gene matches: 4. This CDR3 reads CASSLVAGGYNEQFF. The CDR3 DNA reads as TGCGCCAGCAGCTTGGTGGCAGGGGGTTACAATGAGCAGTTCTTC.

The chain uses TRBV5-4 and TRBJ2-3; D unresolved. This CDR3 is built from 18 residues. Trimming removed 0 bases at V and 0 bases at J, with 17 bases between. Germline CDR1 reads SGHNT; CDR2 reads YYREEE (reference sequence). This chain's CDR3 is CASSLEGSYSRSTDTQYF. The DNA of the CDR3 is TGTGCCAGCAGCTTGGAAGGCTCCTACTCCCGTAGCACAGATACGCAGTATTTT.

This clonotype was detected a few times. J is TRBJ1-3 and V is TRBV12-3 or TRBV12-4, with D hard to call. Trimming removed 6 bases at V and 0 bases at J, with 12 bases between. The CDR3 loop spans 15 amino acids. CDR3 sequence (DNA): TGTGCCAGCAGGCTACTACAGAGCTCTGGAAACACCATATATTTT. Its translation is CASRLLQSSGNTIYF.

This clonotype was seen once. The rearrangement joins TRBV20-1 to TRBJ1-1; maybe TRBD1 (6 bases). Trimming stripped 5 bases from V and 4 bases from J, with 20 bases between. CDR1 and CDR2 from the germline V gene are DFQATT and SNEGSKA (reference sequence). This CDR3 comprises 15 residues. The CDR3 here is CSARVGLGGGTEAFF. Written as DNA, the CDR3 is TGCAGTGCTCGGGTGGGGCTAGGGGGAGGCACTGAAGCTTTCTTT.

The table lists this clonotype with a few counts. The chain employs TRBV7-9 and TRBJ1-5; D remains unclear. Germline V gives CDR1 SEHNR, CDR2 FQNEAQ (reference sequence). The CDR3 has 17 residues. Trimming took 0 bases from V and 7 from J, leaving 19 bases between them. CDR3 sequence (DNA): TGTGCCAGCAGCTTAGCGGGATTAGCAGGTTCGGAACAGCCCCAGCATTTT. This encodes CASSLAGLAGSEQPQHF.

A single count supports this clonotype. The chain carries TRBV2 and TRBJ2-7, with D maybe TRBD1 (5 bases). From germline, CDR1 is SNHLY and CDR2 FYNNEI. The CDR3 is made up of 12 amino acids. The V end was cut by 8 bases, the J end by 2 bases, with 10 bases between. CDR3 loop: CASSIGAYEQYF. The CDR3 nucleotides read TGTGCCAGCTCAATAGGGGCCTACGAGCAGTACTTC.

This clonotype was detected only a few times. The CDR3 is CASSKGGQGLAFYNEQFF. DNA for the CDR3: TGTGCCAGCAGCAAAGGAGGGCAGGGGCTAGCCTTCTACAATGAGCAGTTCTTC. The chain employs TRBV21-1 and TRBJ2-1; the table's D call, TRBD1, has no DNA check behind it. TRBV21-1 is flagged as a pseudogene. This CDR3 has 18 residues.

The chain uses TRBV20-1 and TRBJ2-5; a possible D gene is TRBD1 (6 bases). Per germline, CDR1 DFQATT and CDR2 SNEGSKA (reference sequence). With 6 bases removed from V and 6 bases from J, the gap between germline ends came to 11 bases. This CDR3 comprises 11 residues. The CDR3 DNA reads TGCAGTGCGAGCAGGGGCCAGACCCAGTACTTC. This translates into CSASRGQTQYF.

This clonotype has just a few counts. The chain has TRBV7-3 and TRBJ1-6, with D possibly matching TRBD1 (5 bases). Germline CDR1 SGHTA, CDR2 FQGTGA. The germline V and J ends were trimmed by 1 base and 7 bases, with 11 bases remaining between them. CDR3 length equals 15 residues. This CDR3 is CASSLNPGMNSPLHF. The CDR3 bases are TGTGCCAGCAGCTTAAACCCAGGGATGAATTCACCCCTCCACTTT.

This clonotype was picked up a small number of times. The chain carries TRBV24-1 and TRBJ1-5, with a weak D call TRBD1 (5 bases). CDR1 KGHDR and CDR2 SFDVKD come from the germline V gene. Trimming stripped 4 bases from V and 6 bases from J, with 12 bases between. The CDR3 runs to 14 residues. The CDR3 nucleotides read TGTGCCACCAGTGAGGGGGGAAGGTTTCAGCCCCAGCATTTT. Amino acids: CATSEGGRFQPQHF.

This clonotype is a singleton in its sample. V usage is TRBV2 and J usage is TRBJ1-2; possible D gene TRBD1, 6 bases. CDR1 and CDR2 from the germline V gene are SNHLY and FYNNEI. Trimming shortened V by 6 bases and J by 8 bases, and 13 bases separated the two germline ends. The CDR3 contains 12 residues. The CDR3 reads CASSVGARGYTF. The CDR3 region has the DNA TGTGCCAGCAGCGTGGGGGCGAGGGGCTACACCTTC.

A note on this clonotype: The junction departs from the called germline gene at one end, perhaps through a read error. CDR3 loop: CAWSPLPDRGGYAF. As DNA, the CDR3 is TGTGCCTGGAGCCCCCTTCCCGACAGGGGGGGCTACGCCTTC. This rearrangement joins TRBV30 to TRBJ1-2; TRBD1 matches 9 bases. Looked up from germline, CDR1 is GTSNPN and CDR2 is SVGIG (reference sequence). The CDR3 is 14 amino acids.

This chain uses TRBV7-9 with TRBJ1-1; possible D gene TRBD1, 5 bases. CDR3 size: 12 residues. CDR1 and CDR2 from the germline V gene are SEHNR and FQNEAQ (reference sequence). V was clipped by 3 bases and J by 8 bases, with 10 bases between them. CDR3 sequence reads: CASSLVAGEAFF. CDR3 coding DNA: TGTGCCAGCAGCTTGGTGGCAGGGGAAGCTTTCTTT.

J is TRBJ2-3 and V is TRBV20-1, with 11 positions matching TRBD2. CDR3 length: 17 residues. Germline CDR1 and CDR2: DFQATT and SNEGSKA (reference sequence). V was pared by 0 bases and J by 0 bases, with 5 bases of the junction left unmatched. CDR3: CSARDLTSGTSTDTQYF. In DNA form, the CDR3 reads TGCAGTGCTAGAGACTTGACTAGCGGGACTAGCACAGATACGCAGTATTTT.

A few counts support this clonotype. The chain employs TRBV7-2 and TRBJ2-2, with no clear D. Germline loops: CDR1 SGHTA, CDR2 FQGNSA. V lost 3 bases and J 2 bases, leaving 7 bases between the germline ends. CDR3 length equals 14 residues. The CDR3 bases are TGTGCCAGCAGCTTTCCTCCTAACACCGGGGAGCTGTTTTTT. It yields the protein CASSFPPNTGELFF.

In its sample, this clonotype was seen a few times. The chain has TRBV20-1 and TRBJ1-5, with D possibly matching TRBD1 (5 bases). V lost 0 bases to trimming and J lost 1 base, with 10 bases between them. The CDR3 consists of 15 residues. The germline gives CDR1 DFQATT, CDR2 SNEGSKA (reference sequence). The CDR3 region has the DNA TGCAGTGCTAGAGAAGGGGAACTAAGCAATCAGCCCCAGCATTTT. This codes for CSAREGELSNQPQHF.